This entry features one T cell receptor beta chain sequence. The source of the sample is a study of blood T cell repertoires in COVID-19. Across the whole study: Sources were T cells, B-cell-depleted T cells, or PBMCs; the material itself was cDNA or gDNA.

V dropped 6 bases and J dropped 5; count of bases not matched to a gene: 10. This CDR3 is 16 amino acids long. Per germline, CDR1 MDHEN and CDR2 SYDVKM. Original processing notes: Scientists estimated how many nucleated cells there were by amplifying reference gene primers. Clones were read by immunoSEQ multiplex PCR, and TCRdb kept only the in-frame ones, dropping some. That table gives V, J and clone size, and the DNA gave D and trimming. In the table there are around 140,000 clones, around 86% of which are singletons. The TCR originated in a human donor in a cohort sampled during active COVID-19. The chain has TRBV28 and TRBJ1-4; 9 bases fit TRBD1. Specimen: peripheral blood. CDR3: CASRGSGTGSNEKLFF. CDR3 in DNA: TGTGCCAGCAGGGGCTCCGGGACAGGGTCAAATGAAAAACTGTTTTTT.